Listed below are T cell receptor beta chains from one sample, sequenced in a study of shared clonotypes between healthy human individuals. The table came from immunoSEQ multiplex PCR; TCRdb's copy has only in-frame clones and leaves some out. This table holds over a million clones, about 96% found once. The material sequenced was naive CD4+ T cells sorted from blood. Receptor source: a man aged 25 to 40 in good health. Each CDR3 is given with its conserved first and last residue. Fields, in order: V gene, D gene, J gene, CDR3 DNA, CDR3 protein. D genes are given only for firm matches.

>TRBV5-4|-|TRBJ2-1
TGTGCCAGCAGCTTGGCGGCCTTCTACAATGAGCAGTTCTTC
CASSLAAFYNEQFF
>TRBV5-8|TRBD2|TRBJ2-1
TGTGCCAGCAGCTCAGTAGCGGGAGTAGGAAATGAGCAGTTCTTC
CASSSVAGVGNEQFF
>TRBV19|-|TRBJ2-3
TGTGCCAGTACGAGTACCAGAGTACGCGCGAGGAGCACAGATACGCAGTATTTT
CASTSTRVRARSTDTQYF
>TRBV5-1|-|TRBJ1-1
TGCGCCAGCAGCCCGCGACCCGCCATGAACACTGAAGCTTTCTTT
CASSPRPAMNTEAFF
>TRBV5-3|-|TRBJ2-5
TGTGCCAGAAGCGCACACACAAAGTGGGCCCAAGGGGCCCAGTACTTC
CARSAHTKWAQGAQYF
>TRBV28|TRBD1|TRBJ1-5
TGTGCCAGCAGCAGCGAGAGGACAGGGGGTATTCAGCCCCAGCATTTT
CASSSERTGGIQPQHF
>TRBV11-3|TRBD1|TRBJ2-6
TGTGCCAGCAGCTCACATCCCGGGACAGGGAATCCTGGGGCCAACGTCCTGACTTTC
CASSSHPGTGNPGANVLTF
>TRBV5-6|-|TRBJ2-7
TGTGCCAGCAGCTCGCTAAGGGAGCAGTACTTC
CASSSLREQYF
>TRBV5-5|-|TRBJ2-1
TGTGCCAGCACCCGGGCCTACAATGAGCAGTTCTTC
CASTRAYNEQFF
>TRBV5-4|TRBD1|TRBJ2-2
TGTGCCAGCAGCCCATCTGGACAGGGCATTATCCCCGGGGAGCTGTTTTTT
CASSPSGQGIIPGELFF